These 24 T cell receptor beta chains were all obtained from the same sample, sequenced in a study of blood T cell repertoires in COVID-19. TCRdb keeps only in-frame clones here, not all; method: immunoSEQ multiplex PCR. The sample lists fewer than 250,000 clones; about 83% were seen once. Sequencing was done on a sample of PBMCs or T cells enriched from blood (not recorded which). These TCRs come from a woman aged 45-60 years who had recovered from COVID-19.

The CDR3 sequence is CASRITLDTLLYGYTF. In DNA form, the CDR3 reads TGTGCCAGTAGAATTACGCTCGACACCCTCTTATATGGCTACACCTTC. The V and J genes are TRBV19 and TRBJ1-2, with D hard to call. The ends were cut back, 6 bases at V and 5 bases at J, with 22 bases in the middle. The CDR3 consists of 16 residues. Germline CDR1 reads LNHDA; CDR2 reads SQIVND (reference sequence).

The rearrangement joins TRBV30 to TRBJ2-7; D remains ambiguous. CDR1 and CDR2 (germline): GTSNPN, SVGIG (reference sequence). With 2 bases removed from V and 4 bases from J, the gap between germline ends came to 21 bases. The CDR3 extends over 16 amino acids. The CDR3, as DNA: TGTGCCTGGAGTTCCCGCCGAGCAGGCGTTGTGTACGAGCAGTACTTC. Protein sequence: CAWSSRRAGVVYEQYF.

The chain recombines TRBV7-9 with TRBJ1-5; weak D call: TRBD1 (5 bases). The V gene lost 4 bases and the J gene lost 5 bases, with 21 bases spanning the gap. The CDR3 length is 17 residues. The germline CDR1 and CDR2 sequences are SEHNR and FQNEAQ (reference sequence). The CDR3 DNA is TGTGCCAGCAGCTCGGTAAGGGGCAGGGTGGATGATCAGCCCCAGCATTTT. Protein sequence: CASSSVRGRVDDQPQHF.

This clone has only one observation. V and J are TRBV19 and TRBJ1-2, with D perhaps matching TRBD1 (6 bases). The CDR3 is made up of 11 amino acids. The V end lost 7 bases, the J end lost 8 bases, and 11 bases lay between the germline ends. CDR1 and CDR2 from the germline V gene are LNHDA and SQIVND (reference sequence). CDR3 sequence: CASNHREGYTF. CDR3 DNA: TGTGCCAGTAACCACAGGGAGGGCTACACCTTC.

The chain couples TRBV12-3 or TRBV12-4 to TRBJ2-5; D is possibly TRBD1 (6 bases). The CDR3 has 13 amino acids. V lost 7 bases and J 8 bases, leaving 17 bases between the germline ends. The CDR3, as DNA: TGTGCCAGCACCGAGGGGGTAATTCGTACCCAGTACTTC. Residues: CASTEGVIRTQYF.

The V call is TRBV20-1, the J call TRBJ1-1; 7 bases align to TRBD1. The J segment lost 0 bases and the V segment lost 4 bases, leaving 2 bases of the junction unmatched. CDR1 is DFQATT, CDR2 SNEGSKA, per germline (reference sequence). The CDR3 loop spans 13 amino acids. CDR3 in DNA: TGCAGTGCTATTGACAGGGTGAACACTGAAGCTTTCTTT. Translating gives CSAIDRVNTEAFF.

Here the CDR3 reads CASSLVGAGNQPQHF. The CDR3 DNA reads TGTGCCAGCAGCTTAGTAGGGGCCGGCAATCAGCCCCAGCATTTT. J is TRBJ1-5 and V is TRBV7-2; a weak D match, TRBD1 (5 bases). Germline CDR1 and CDR2: SGHTA and FQGNSA. The CDR3 totals 15 residues. V lost 1 base and J lost 2, with 9 bases in between. The full variable domain, its missing parts supplied by reference TRBV7-2 and TRBJ1-5, is GAGVSQSPSNKVTEKGKDVELRCDPISGHTALYWYRQSLGQGLEFLIYFQGNSAPDKSGLPSDRFSAERTGGSVSTLTIQRTQQEDSAVYLCASSLVGAGNQPQHFGDGTRLSIL.

The chain couples TRBV7-2 to TRBJ1-4, with D unclear. There are 16 residues in the CDR3. Germline V gene lookup returns CDR1 SGHTA and CDR2 FQGNSA. V was pared by 5 bases and J by 0 bases, with 13 bases between. The CDR3 DNA sequence: TGTGCCAGCAGCGCTAGAGGGTCAGCAACTAATGAAAAACTGTTTTTT. Protein: CASSARGSATNEKLFF.

The V gene is TRBV18, the J gene TRBJ2-7, with 14 bases aligning to TRBD2. This CDR3 comprises 18 residues. After removal of 3 bases from V and 2 bases from J, the junction contained 9 bases not matched to a gene. The V gene's germline CDR1 is KGHSH and CDR2 LQKENI. CDR3 nucleotide sequence: TGTGCCAGCTCACCTCGGGGACTAGCGGGAGTATCTCCCTACGAGCAGTACTTC. Its protein is CASSPRGLAGVSPYEQYF.

This sequence joins TRBV11-2 and TRBJ2-5; a possible D gene is TRBD2 (6 bases). Germline loops: CDR1 SGHAT, CDR2 FQNNGV. V was trimmed by 5 bases and J by 5 bases, leaving 15 bases between them. This CDR3 has 14 residues. The CDR3, as DNA: TGTGCCAGCAGCCCGGGACTGGCAGTGGAGACCCAGTACTTC. Translated: CASSPGLAVETQYF. The full variable domain, completed using reference TRBV11-2 and TRBJ2-5, is EAGVAQSPRYKIIEKRQSVAFWCNPISGHATLYWYQQILGQGPKLLIQFQNNGVVDDSQLPKDRFSAERLKGVDSTLKIQPAKLEDSAVYLCASSPGLAVETQYFGPGTRLLVL.

The CDR3 protein is CASSYDLTGNYGYTF. Written as DNA, the CDR3 is TGTGCCAGCAGTTACGACCTTACAGGCAACTATGGCTACACCTTC. V is TRBV6-5 and J is TRBJ1-2, with D tentatively TRBD1 (5 bases). This CDR3 spans 15 amino acids. V was pared by 2 bases and J by 2 bases, with 12 bases between. Germline V gene data show CDR1 as MNHEY and CDR2 as SVGAGI.

The rearrangement uses TRBV4-1 and TRBJ1-1, with 12 nucleotides matching TRBD1. Germline trimming cut 4 bases from V and 4 bases from J; bases unmatched to any gene: 13. The CDR3 totals 18 residues. Per the germline V gene, CDR1 is MGHRA and CDR2 is YSYEKL. This CDR3 is CASSRHSAGQGAGTEAFF. The DNA for the CDR3 is TGCGCCAGCAGCCGCCACTCCGCGGGACAGGGGGCGGGCACTGAAGCTTTCTTT.

The chain joins TRBV5-6 to TRBJ1-6; D call uncertain. Trimming pared 4 bases from V and 4 bases from J, leaving 9 bases between. Germline CDR1 SGHDT, CDR2 YYEEEE. CDR3 length: 14 residues. The CDR3 reads CASSAGQYNSPLHF. CDR3 coding DNA: TGTGCCAGCAGCGCGGGTCAATATAATTCACCCCTCCACTTT.

The chain joins TRBV19 to TRBJ2-7; D is ambiguous. V lost 5 bases, J lost 3 bases, and 17 bases lay in between. CDR3 length equals 15 residues. Germline V gene sequence: CDR1 LNHDA, CDR2 SQIVND (reference sequence). The CDR3 coding sequence is TGTGCCAGTAGTGCTAACGTGGGCCCATTCTACGAGCAGTACTTC. It is translated as CASSANVGPFYEQYF.

Concerning this clone: Other DNA sequences in this sample translate to the same CDR3. The chain combines TRBV18 with TRBJ1-1; TRBD1 is a possible D gene (5 bases). The CDR3 contains 13 residues. Trimming left V 5 bases short and J 1 base short, with 8 bases between. CDR1 KGHSH and CDR2 LQKENI come from the germline V gene. CDR3 nucleotide sequence: TGTGCCAGCTCAAGGGGCCAGAACACTGAAGCTTTCTTT. This translates into CASSRGQNTEAFF.

This clone was recorded only once. The rearrangement uses TRBV5-6 and TRBJ1-4; D remains ambiguous. V lost 0 bases and J 4 bases, leaving 7 bases between the germline ends. The CDR3 totals 14 residues. In germline, CDR1 is SGHDT, CDR2 YYEEEE. CDR3 sequence reads: CASSLGVNNEKLFF. For the CDR3, the DNA is TGTGCCAGCAGCTTGGGAGTCAATAATGAAAAACTGTTTTTT.

This clone was recorded once. The chain combines TRBV11-2 with TRBJ2-7; 9 nucleotides align to TRBD1. Unmatched junction bases numbered 2, after V lost 5 bases and J lost 3 bases. This CDR3 contains 13 residues. CDR1 is SGHAT, CDR2 FQNNGV, per germline. The CDR3 protein is CASSKDRGYEQYF. CDR3 DNA: TGTGCCAGCAGCAAGGACAGGGGCTACGAGCAGTACTTC.

This chain links TRBV20-1 with TRBJ2-3; D possibly corresponds to TRBD1 (6 bases). The V and J ends lost 3 bases and 0 bases respectively, with 10 bases between them. Germline V CDR1 and CDR2: DFQATT, SNEGSKA (reference sequence). The CDR3 has 14 amino acids. The CDR3 sequence: CSASQGFSTDTQYF. The CDR3 DNA reads TGCAGTGCTAGTCAGGGGTTTAGCACAGATACGCAGTATTTT.

The chain carries TRBV28 and TRBJ2-7, with D perhaps matching TRBD1 (5 bases). V was pared by 5 bases and J by 3 bases, with 23 bases between. Per germline, CDR1 MDHEN and CDR2 SYDVKM. CDR3 length equals 17 residues. The CDR3 nucleotides are TGTGCCAGCAGTGTTACCCTAGGGGCGGACACTAACTACGAGCAGTACTTC. It is translated as CASSVTLGADTNYEQYF.

The chain has TRBV30 and TRBJ1-4, with D hard to call. Germline loops: CDR1 GTSNPN, CDR2 SVGIG (reference sequence). This CDR3 contains 15 residues. Trimming removed 6 bases from V and 3 bases from J, with 17 bases in between. The DNA for the CDR3 is TGTGCCTGCGTCAAACTGCTCGGGGCTAATGAAAAACTGTTTTTT. Encoded protein: CACVKLLGANEKLFF.

About this clone: Different DNA sequences within this sample yield the same CDR3. The CDR3, as DNA: TGCGCCAGCAGCTTGGGACTAGCGGGGGGCACAGATACGCAGTATTTT. Protein: CASSLGLAGGTDTQYF. V usage is TRBV5-1 and J usage is TRBJ2-3; the match to TRBD2 covers 12 bases. This CDR3 comprises 16 residues. Losses at the gene ends were 0 bases for V and 1 base for J; bases not matched to a gene: 0. Germline CDR1 is SGHRS and CDR2 is YFSETQ. Full variable domain (rest looked up from reference TRBV5-1 and TRBJ2-3): KAGVTQTPRYLIKTRGQQVTLSCSPISGHRSVSWYQQTPGQGLQFLFEYFSETQRNKGNFPGRFSGRQFSNSRSEMNVSTLELGDSALYLCASSLGLAGGTDTQYFGPGTRLTVL.

This chain uses TRBV28 with TRBJ2-5, with TRBD2 matching over 10 bases. CDR1 MDHEN and CDR2 SYDVKM come from the germline V gene. The J segment lost 5 bases and the V segment lost 5 bases, leaving 29 bases of the junction unmatched. The CDR3 length is 22 residues. The CDR3 loop reads CASSLLRTSGRVVLAMLETQYF. The CDR3 DNA is TGTGCCAGCAGTCTACTACGCACCAGCGGGAGGGTGGTTTTAGCCATGCTTGAGACCCAGTACTTC.

The genes are TRBV6-1 and TRBJ2-1; TRBD1 matches at 9 bases. CDR3 length: 16 residues. The germline V gene encodes CDR1 MNHNS and CDR2 SASEGT. V lost 2 bases and J lost 3; bases outside the gene matches: 5. Here the CDR3 reads CASSEFGTGNYNEQFF. The CDR3 DNA follows: TGTGCCAGCAGTGAATTCGGGACAGGGAACTACAATGAGCAGTTCTTC.

This chain links TRBV19 with TRBJ1-1; 8 positions match TRBD1. The germline gives CDR1 LNHDA, CDR2 SQIVND (reference sequence). There are 14 residues in the CDR3. V was clipped by 6 bases and J by 4 bases; unmatched bases: 7. The CDR3 region is CASRGDRLGTEAFF. The CDR3 DNA is TGTGCCAGTAGGGGGGACAGGTTAGGCACTGAAGCTTTCTTT.